The T cell receptor beta chain under discussion was sequenced for a study of CD8+ T cells in alopecia areata. RNA extraction and reverse transcription yielded cDNA as sequencing template. Sequencing used immunoSEQ multiplex PCR; TCRdb keeps in-frame clones, though not all of them. This sample has about 200,000 clones, with about three fifths found just once. With V trimmed by 0 bases and J by 3 bases, 3 bases remained unmatched. From germline, CDR1 is LGHNA and CDR2 YNFKEQ. This CDR3 has 17 residues. Treatment: oral pan-JAK inhibitor, 5-10 mg twice daily. The sequencing used CD4+ T cells sorted from blood, collected at week 4, from a patient treated with tofacitinib. The rearrangement links TRBV4-2 to TRBJ2-2, with 11 positions matching TRBD2. The origin of this receptor is a human donor with alopecia areata. The CDR3 region has the DNA TGTGCCAGCAGCCAAGATTTACTAGCGGGGGACACCGGGGAGCTGTTTTTT. This sequence encodes CASSQDLLAGDTGELFF.